The 9 T cell receptor beta chains in this list originate from one sample, sequenced in a study of cytomegalovirus exposure and HLA in healthy donors. Both 60 Vbeta primers and 13 Jbeta primers went into the PCR. Method: immunoSEQ multiplex PCR; TCRdb's copy keeps in-frame clones and lacks some. The table shows 130,000 or so clones, with approximately 85% occurring only once. Sequenced: PBMCs. The receptors derive from a woman aged 25 to 39 in good health and CMV-seropositive.

This clone has a single count. This rearrangement joins TRBV28 to TRBJ1-1; D is uncertain. Germline CDR1 MDHEN, CDR2 SYDVKM. Trimming took off 5 bases at V and 3 bases at J, with 4 bases between the two ends. This CDR3 has 11 amino acids. DNA for the CDR3: TGTGCCAGCAGTCGGTACACTGAAGCTTTCTTT. Translation: CASSRYTEAFF.

V gene TRBV5-1 combines with J gene TRBJ2-1; weak D call: TRBD2 (5 bases). V was pared by 3 bases and J by 0 bases, with 16 bases between. Germline assignment: CDR1 SGHRS and CDR2 YFSETQ. This CDR3 is built from 17 residues. The CDR3: CASSSTLRENSYNEQFF. In nucleotides, the CDR3 is TGCGCCAGCAGCTCCACCCTTCGGGAAAACTCCTACAATGAGCAGTTCTTC. Full variable domain (remainder filled in from reference TRBV5-1 and TRBJ2-1): KAGVTQTPRYLIKTRGQQVTLSCSPISGHRSVSWYQQTPGQGLQFLFEYFSETQRNKGNFPGRFSGRQFSNSRSEMNVSTLELGDSALYLCASSSTLRENSYNEQFFGPGTRLTVL.

V gene TRBV14 combines with J gene TRBJ2-7; TRBD2 might be the D (6 bases). CDR3 length: 13 residues. The germline V gene has CDR1 SGHDN and CDR2 FVKESK. V was trimmed by 4 bases and J by 6 bases, leaving 13 bases between them. CDR3 DNA sequence: TGTGCCAGCAGCCCGACTAGAACAGGCGAGCAGTACTTC. Protein product: CASSPTRTGEQYF. Looking up the rest from reference TRBV14 and TRBJ2-7 gives the full variable domain: EAGVTQFPSHSVIEKGQTVTLRCDPISGHDNLYWYRRVMGKEIKFLLHFVKESKQDESGMPNNRFLAERTGGTYSTLKVQPAELEDSGVYFCASSPTRTGEQYFGPGTRLTVT.

Only one count was recorded for this clone. The chain recombines TRBV28 with TRBJ1-5; D uncertain. CDR1 is MDHEN, CDR2 SYDVKM, per germline. Trimming removed 4 bases at V and 1 base at J, with 8 bases between. The CDR3 sequence is 14 residues long. Written as DNA, the CDR3 is TGTGCCAGCAGTTACCCTAGAAGCAATCAGCCCCAGCATTTT. Protein: CASSYPRSNQPQHF.

The genes are TRBV19 and TRBJ2-1; D is possibly TRBD2 (5 bases). Deletions cut 5 bases from V and 6 bases from J, with 8 bases between. The CDR3 has 12 amino acids. Per germline, CDR1 LNHDA and CDR2 SQIVND (reference sequence). CDR3 sequence reads: CASSERVNEQFF. The CDR3 coding sequence is TGTGCCAGTAGTGAGAGGGTCAATGAGCAGTTCTTC.

This chain uses TRBV25-1 with TRBJ1-6; 10 bases match TRBD1. V was pared by 3 bases and J by 8 bases, with 4 bases of the junction left unmatched. Germline loops: CDR1 MGHDK, CDR2 SYGVNS. This CDR3 contains 15 residues. CDR3 residues: CASSDPGTGDSPLHF. CDR3 nucleotides: TGTGCCAGCAGTGATCCCGGGACAGGGGATTCACCCCTCCACTTT.

This chain connects TRBV2 to TRBJ2-1; 7 bases are a match to TRBD2. The germline V gene encodes CDR1 SNHLY and CDR2 FYNNEI. The ends lost 7 bases at V and 7 bases at J; junction bases unmatched: 10. The CDR3 covers 14 residues. CDR3 coding DNA: TGTGCCAGCACAATAAGGTCAGCGGGGAATGAGCAGTTCTTC. Translated: CASTIRSAGNEQFF.

The chain couples TRBV28 to TRBJ1-3; D unclear. The CDR3 loop spans 17 amino acids. The germline V and J ends were trimmed by 3 bases and 0 bases, with 15 bases remaining between them. Germline values: CDR1 MDHEN, CDR2 SYDVKM. Written as DNA, the CDR3 is TGTGCCAGCAGTTTGCTTCCCGGTGGTGGCTCTGGAAACACCATATATTTT. It yields the protein CASSLLPGGGSGNTIYF.

The rearrangement joins TRBV19 to TRBJ2-3, with 8 nucleotides matching TRBD2. This CDR3 is 16 amino acids long. V lost 5 bases, J lost 0 bases, and 7 bases stayed unmatched. Per the germline V gene, CDR1 is LNHDA and CDR2 is SQIVND (reference sequence). The CDR3 region is CASSFLAGTSTDTQYF. The CDR3 DNA sequence: TGTGCCAGTAGTTTCTTAGCGGGAACGAGCACAGATACGCAGTATTTT.